This T cell receptor (beta chain) emerged from a study of CD8 T cells in ankylosing spondylitis. Study-level findings and limits: Disease-linked clones were found to be CD8+ and relatively rare in peripheral blood. The study identified a TCR beta motif of several highly homologous variants that appeared characteristic of ankylosing spondylitis blood. A subset of motif variants has previously been described in the synovial fluid and blood of reactive arthritis. Reportedly, matched ankylosing spondylitis synovial fluid was significantly enriched for disease-linked clones.

This clonotype came up many times. What it binds is not known. Germline-derived CDR1 and CDR2 are SQVTM and ANQGSEA. The germline V and J ends were trimmed by 0 bases and 4 bases, with 6 bases remaining between them. This CDR3 spans 12 amino acids. TCR beta libraries were made by quantitative 5'-RACE with molecular barcodes. TCRdb re-called the 5' RACE reads with MiXCR, one entry per CDR3 protein. Here the sample spans 200,000 to 250,000 distinct CDR3 sequences, about 7% being singletons. Sequencing was performed on blood, either unsorted or a sorted T cell fraction (not recorded which). This sequence joins TRBV29-1 and TRBJ1-2; no definite D call. This TCR came from a male donor with ankylosing spondylitis. The CDR3 coding sequence is TGCAGCGTTGAAGACGGCTTCTATGGCTACACCTTC. Its protein is CSVEDGFYGYTF.